This T cell receptor beta chain is drawn from a study of T cell responses to AZD1222 COVID-19 vaccine. Study outcomes and limitations: White British ancestry dominated among donors, who included more females, and clonal diversity was possibly underestimated. Regions 160-218 and 743-854 dominated among vaccine-associated CD4 TCRs spanning spike. After two AZD1222 doses, spike-specific TCR breadth and depth rose versus day 0. Samples come after the peak T cell response, not at day 14.

Regarding this clone: The antigen is undetermined. The identical CDR3 is also encoded by other nucleotide sequences in the sample.

The CDR3 covers 16 residues. Deletions cut 5 bases from V and 0 bases from J, with 14 bases between. Germline V CDR1 and CDR2: SEHNR, FQNEAQ (reference sequence). Profiled with immunoSEQ multiplex PCR; TCRdb holds only in-frame clones, not every one. The sample carries 90,000 to 100,000 clones, about four fifths recorded once. This receptor was obtained from an adult who received the AZD1222 COVID-19 vaccine. This chain joins TRBV7-9 and TRBJ1-3, with D maybe TRBD1 (5 bases). Sequences were derived from peripheral blood, sampled 28 days after the second AZD1222 dose. For the CDR3, the DNA is TGTGCCAGCAGCCGCCCTCAGGGTCCCTCTGGAAACACCATATATTTT. Its protein product is CASSRPQGPSGNTIYF.